One and the same sample provided the 20 T cell receptor beta chains below, sequenced in a study of CD8+CD57+ T cells in acquired aplastic anemia. Template material for TCR beta VDJ and CDR3 profiling consisted of genomic DNA. TCRdb recomputed calls from the reads with MiXCR, one row per CDR3 protein. Of hundreds of thousands of distinct CDR3 sequences listed, approximately 70% were seen once; the top ten hold approximately 3.8%. The sequenced material came from sorted CD4+, CD8+, or CD8+CD57+ T cells (not recorded which) from PBMCs. The origin of the receptors is a human donor in good health, serving as a control.

This chain links TRBV7-6 with TRBJ1-6; D is unclear. The CDR3 has 15 residues. The germline V gene encodes CDR1 SGHVS and CDR2 FNYEAQ. V was clipped by 7 bases and J by 7 bases, with 17 bases between them. This chain's CDR3 is CASMPSGRPNSPLHF. CDR3 sequence (DNA): TGTGCCAGCATGCCGTCGGGCAGGCCGAATTCACCCCTCCACTTT. The complete variable domain, with remaining parts taken from reference TRBV7-6 and TRBJ1-6, reads GAGVSQSPRYKVTKRGQDVALRCDPISGHVSLYWYRQALGQGPEFLTYFNYEAQQDKSGLPNDRFSAERPEGSISTLTIQRTEQRDSAMYRCASMPSGRPNSPLHFGNGTRLTVT.

The table lists this clonotype with many counts. The CDR3 region has the DNA TGTGCCAGCACCTCCCAGGGGGGGCCGAGCTCCTACAATGAGCAGTTCTTC. Translation gives CASTSQGGPSSYNEQFF. The chain is built from TRBV7-3 and TRBJ2-1; D tentatively fits TRBD1 or TRBD2 (7 bases each). Per the germline V gene, CDR1 is SGHTA and CDR2 is FQGTGA. Trimming cost V 7 bases and J 0 bases, with 19 bases left between them. The CDR3 runs to 17 residues.

The chain recombines TRBV9 with TRBJ1-4; D unresolved. The CDR3 is 16 amino acids. The V and J ends lost 0 bases and 11 bases respectively, with 20 bases between them. Germline lookup yields CDR1 SGDLS and CDR2 YYNGEE. The CDR3 nucleotides are TGTGCCAGCAGCGTAGCTCAGTCTCACTATGACTACAAACTGTTTTTT. Amino acid sequence: CASSVAQSHYDYKLFF.

CDR3 in DNA: TGTGCCAGTAGTGTGGACGAGGGGGCGACGTTCATAGGGGAGCTGTTTTTT. Its translation: CASSVDEGATFIGELFF. The chain employs TRBV19 and TRBJ2-2, with 7 nucleotides matching TRBD1. Germline V gene sequence: CDR1 LNHDA, CDR2 SQIVND (reference sequence). The CDR3 sequence is 17 residues long. Losses at the gene ends were 5 bases for V and 8 bases for J; bases not matched to a gene: 17.

The rearrangement joins TRBV20-1 to TRBJ2-3; either TRBD1 or TRBD2 may supply D (5 bases each). The CDR3 is made up of 14 amino acids. Germline V CDR1 and CDR2: DFQATT, SNEGSKA (reference sequence). V was cut by 4 bases and J by 7 bases, with 18 bases left in between. CDR3 sequence: CSATWDPASNTQYF. DNA of the CDR3: TGCAGTGCTACCTGGGACCCCGCCAGTAATACGCAGTATTTT.

This chain joins TRBV2 and TRBJ1-2; 8 bases agree with TRBD1. Germline CDR1 reads SNHLY; CDR2 reads FYNNEI. The V segment lost 6 bases and the J segment 7 bases; nucleotides outside the gene matches: 10. CDR3 length: 14 residues. The CDR3 protein is CASSNIGQGPGYTF. As DNA, the CDR3 is TGTGCCAGCAGCAATATTGGACAGGGCCCTGGCTACACCTTC.

Note on this clonotype: An end of the junction does not agree with germline; a read error may underlie this. The chain combines TRBV7-9 with TRBJ2-5; possibly TRBD2 for D (5 bases). This CDR3 region has 12 residues. Germline loops: CDR1 SEHNR, CDR2 FQNEAQ (reference sequence). The CDR3 DNA follows: TGTGCCAGCAGGGTACGTGGGGAGACTCAGTACTTC. Its protein product is CASRVRGETQYF.

This clonotype was counted at least ten times. The chain is built from TRBV7-2 and TRBJ1-2; 8 bases map to TRBD1. The CDR3 totals 14 residues. The V segment lost 5 bases and the J segment 10 bases; nucleotides outside the gene matches: 12. CDR1 is SGHTA and CDR2 is FQGNSA in the germline V gene. DNA of the CDR3: TGTGCCAGCAGCGCCGGACAGGGTTTAGGGCCCTACACCTTC. It specifies CASSAGQGLGPYTF. The full variable domain, completed using reference TRBV7-2 and TRBJ1-2, is GAGVSQSPSNKVTEKGKDVELRCDPISGHTALYWYRQSLGQGLEFLIYFQGNSAPDKSGLPSDRFSAERTGGSVSTLTIQRTQQEDSAVYLCASSAGQGLGPYTFGSGTRLTVV.

Many counts were recorded for this clonotype. The chain joins TRBV12-3 or TRBV12-4 to TRBJ2-1; no firm D call. V lost 3 bases, J lost 7 bases, and 13 bases lay in between. This CDR3 spans 14 amino acids. CDR3 sequence (DNA): TGTGCCAGCAGTTTCGATAGCAGGAGAAATGAGCAGTTCTTC. Translation: CASSFDSRRNEQFF.

The J gene is TRBJ2-7, the V gene TRBV6-5, with D tentatively TRBD1 (5 bases). Germline CDR1 and CDR2: MNHEY and SVGAGI. The CDR3 contains 13 residues. V lost 2 bases to trimming and J lost 2 bases, with 7 bases between them. The DNA for the CDR3 is TGTGCCAGCAGTTACGACAGAGCCTACGAGCAGTACTTC. Its protein is CASSYDRAYEQYF.

On this clonotype itself: The CDR3 does not end in the conserved phenylalanine or tryptophan, so this is likely a read error. The DNA is omitted, as the CDR3 cannot be located on it reliably, and the CDR3 follows TCRdb's listing. This chain connects TRBV2 to TRBJ2-5; the table's D call, TRBD2, was not checked against the DNA. The CDR3 is 14 residues long, counting both termini. Germline lookup yields CDR1 SNHLY and CDR2 FYNNEI. The CDR3 loop is CASSGRKQLATPHH.

This clonotype was detected many times. The chain joins TRBV7-2 to TRBJ1-2, with unresolved D. The CDR3 runs to 13 residues. V was shortened by 1 base and J by 5 bases, with 8 bases between the two germline ends. Germline values: CDR1 SGHTA, CDR2 FQGNSA. The CDR3 coding sequence is TGTGCCAGCAGCTTAGGGTGGGAGTATGGCTACACCTTC. Protein: CASSLGWEYGYTF.

Remarks on this clonotype: One junction end does not reproduce the germline sequence, and a read error may be involved. The gene calls are TRBV6-4 and TRBJ1-4; D is unresolved. CDR1 MRHNA and CDR2 SNTAGT come from the germline V gene. This CDR3 region has 15 residues. In nucleotides, the CDR3 is TGTGCCAGCAGTTTAGTGACGACCGGACGTGAGAAACTGTCTTTT. Translated, it gives CASSLVTTGREKLSF.

The chain links TRBV19 to TRBJ1-6, with D possibly TRBD1 on 6 matching bases. Trimming cost V 8 bases and J 18 bases, with 29 bases left between them. Germline CDR1 reads LNHDA; CDR2 reads SQIVND (reference sequence). This CDR3 region has 15 residues. CDR3 sequence: CASGELRGAGTEAHF. The CDR3 DNA reads TGTGCCAGTGGGGAACTACGGGGGGCGGGCACTGAAGCCCACTTT.

Comment on this clonotype: One end of the junction does not line up with germline, which may come from a read error. This chain links TRBV3-1 with TRBJ2-5, with D hard to call. This CDR3 spans 12 amino acids. Germline CDR1 reads LGHDT; CDR2 reads YNNKEL (reference sequence). CDR3 nucleotides: TGTGCCAGCAGCCAAGACCTAGAGAGCCAGTACTTC. Translating it yields CASSQDLESQYF.

The chain employs TRBV7-8 and TRBJ2-1, with D perhaps matching TRBD1 (6 bases). The CDR3 extends over 15 amino acids. V was clipped by 1 base and J by 0 bases, with 7 bases between them. Germline CDR1 SGHVS, CDR2 FQNEAQ. The CDR3 region is CASSLGTDSYNEQFF. The CDR3 bases are TGTGCCAGCAGCTTAGGGACAGACTCCTACAATGAGCAGTTCTTC.

The chain employs TRBV14 and TRBJ1-1; perhaps TRBD1 as D (5 bases). The V end was cut by 5 bases, the J end by 12 bases, with 25 bases between. This CDR3 is 15 amino acids long. The germline gives CDR1 SGHDN, CDR2 FVKESK. In DNA, the CDR3 is TGTGCCAGCAGCGGACGTGGGTGGGACTATGGCGAAACTTTCTTT. Its translation: CASSGRGWDYGETFF. Looking up the rest from reference TRBV14 and TRBJ1-1 gives the full variable domain: EAGVTQFPSHSVIEKGQTVTLRCDPISGHDNLYWYRRVMGKEIKFLLHFVKESKQDESGMPNNRFLAERTGGTYSTLKVQPAELEDSGVYFCASSGRGWDYGETFFGQGTRLTVV.

This clonotype has just a few counts. The rearrangement joins TRBV19 to TRBJ1-6; weak D call: TRBD1 (5 bases). The V gene's germline CDR1 is LNHDA and CDR2 SQIVND (reference sequence). V gave up 1 base and J gave up 5 bases, with 6 bases separating them. The CDR3 has 14 amino acids. This chain's CDR3 is CASSIARDNSPLHF. In DNA form, the CDR3 reads TGTGCCAGTAGTATAGCCAGGGATAATTCACCCCTCCACTTT. The variable domain in full, completed from reference TRBV19 and TRBJ1-6, reads DGGITQSPKYLFRKEGQNVTLSCEQNLNHDAMYWYRQDPGQGLRLIYYSQIVNDFQKGDIAEGYSVSREKKESFPLTVTSAQKNPTAFYLCASSIARDNSPLHFGNGTRLTVT.

V usage is TRBV5-6 and J usage is TRBJ2-3; TRBD2 agrees at 11 bases. The CDR3 is made up of 17 amino acids. Germline CDR1 and CDR2: SGHDT and YYEEEE. Trimming at V came to 1 base and at J to 4 bases, leaving 8 bases not matched to a gene. The CDR3 sequence is CASSLQVTSGVADTQYF. The CDR3 bases are TGTGCCAGCAGCTTGCAGGTGACTAGCGGGGTAGCAGATACGCAGTATTTT.

This clonotype has only one observation. A read error may account for a junction end that differs from germline. This chain joins TRBV20-1 and TRBJ1-1; D uncertain. The CDR3 spans 11 residues. CDR1 is DFQATT, CDR2 SNEGSKA, per germline (reference sequence). The CDR3 is CSAPDGYTEVF. The CDR3 DNA is TGCAGTGCACCTGACGGATACACAGAAGTCTTT.